This TCR beta chain appears in the sequencing data of a study of OX40 agonist ivuxolimab in advanced cancers. Overall study context: Anti-PD-1, anti-PD-L1 or anti-CTLA-4 therapy given earlier was allowed, and roughly 38% had some.

Study results and caveats: Expansion of clones was among the lowest in partial responders at 0.1-3.0 mg/kg. Averaging showed that CD8+ T cells had more expanded clones than CD4+ did.

This clone was counted a single time. Antigen unknown. Collection of blood occurred at baseline, at cycle 4 day 1, and at cycle 7 day 1. Here immunoSEQ multiplex PCR was the method, and the copy in TCRdb shows in-frame clones only, minus some. The sample lists nearly 45,000 clones, roughly 90% occurring once. This TCR was recovered from an adult with an advanced solid tumor such as melanoma, head and neck, liver or kidney cancer. The sample consisted of CD4+ or CD8+ T cells sorted from blood, taken in a trial of the OX40 agonist ivuxolimab.

This chain's CDR3 is CASSPYGSDETQYF. The CDR3 nucleotides read TGTGCCAGCAGCCCCTATGGGTCCGACGAGACCCAGTACTTC. V usage is TRBV9 and J usage is TRBJ2-5; no clear D gene. With 4 bases removed from V and 5 bases from J, the gap between germline ends came to 15 bases. The CDR3 extends over 14 amino acids. The germline V gene encodes CDR1 SGDLS and CDR2 YYNGEE.